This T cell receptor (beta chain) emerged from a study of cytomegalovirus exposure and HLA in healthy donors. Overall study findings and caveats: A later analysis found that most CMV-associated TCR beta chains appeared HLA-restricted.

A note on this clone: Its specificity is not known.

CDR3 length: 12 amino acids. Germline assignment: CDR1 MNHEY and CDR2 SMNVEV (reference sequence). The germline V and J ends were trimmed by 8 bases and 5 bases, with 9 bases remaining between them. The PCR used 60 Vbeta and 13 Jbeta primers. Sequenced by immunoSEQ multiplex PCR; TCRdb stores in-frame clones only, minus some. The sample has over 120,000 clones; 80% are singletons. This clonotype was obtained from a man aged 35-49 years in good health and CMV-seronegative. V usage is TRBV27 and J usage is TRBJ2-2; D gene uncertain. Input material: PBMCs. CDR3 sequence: CASRQVTGELFF. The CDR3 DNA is TGTGCCAGCCGTCAGGTTACCGGGGAGCTGTTTTTT.